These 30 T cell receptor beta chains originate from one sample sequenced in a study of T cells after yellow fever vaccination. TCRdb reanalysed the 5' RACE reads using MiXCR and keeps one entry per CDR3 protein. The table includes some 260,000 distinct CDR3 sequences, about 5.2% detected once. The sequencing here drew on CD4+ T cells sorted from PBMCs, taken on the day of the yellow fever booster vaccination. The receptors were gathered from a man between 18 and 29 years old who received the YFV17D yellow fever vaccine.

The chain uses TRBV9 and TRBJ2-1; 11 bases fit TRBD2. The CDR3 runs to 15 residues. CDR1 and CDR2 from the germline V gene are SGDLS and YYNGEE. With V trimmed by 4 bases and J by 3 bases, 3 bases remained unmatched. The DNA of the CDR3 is TGTGCCAGCAGCTTCGGACTAGCGGGCTACAATGAGCAGTTCTTC. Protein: CASSFGLAGYNEQFF.

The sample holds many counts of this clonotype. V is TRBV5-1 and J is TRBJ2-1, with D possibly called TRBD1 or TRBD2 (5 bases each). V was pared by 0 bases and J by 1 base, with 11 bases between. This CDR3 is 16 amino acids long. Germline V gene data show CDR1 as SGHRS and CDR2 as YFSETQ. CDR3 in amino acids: CASSLAAGSSYNEQFF. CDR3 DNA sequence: TGCGCCAGCAGCTTGGCCGCAGGGAGTTCCTACAATGAGCAGTTCTTC.

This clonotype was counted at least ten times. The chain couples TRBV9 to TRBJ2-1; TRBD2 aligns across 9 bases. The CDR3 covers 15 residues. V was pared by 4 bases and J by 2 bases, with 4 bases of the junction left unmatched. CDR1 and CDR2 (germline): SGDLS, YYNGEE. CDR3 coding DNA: TGTGCCAGCAGCCTTAGCGGGGGTCCCTACAATGAGCAGTTCTTC. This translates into CASSLSGGPYNEQFF.

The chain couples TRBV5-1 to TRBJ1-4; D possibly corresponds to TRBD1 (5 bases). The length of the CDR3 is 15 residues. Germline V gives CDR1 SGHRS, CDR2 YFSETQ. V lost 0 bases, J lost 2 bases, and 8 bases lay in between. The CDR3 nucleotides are TGCGCCAGCAGCTTGGCCCAGGGCACTAATGAAAAACTGTTTTTT. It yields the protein CASSLAQGTNEKLFF.

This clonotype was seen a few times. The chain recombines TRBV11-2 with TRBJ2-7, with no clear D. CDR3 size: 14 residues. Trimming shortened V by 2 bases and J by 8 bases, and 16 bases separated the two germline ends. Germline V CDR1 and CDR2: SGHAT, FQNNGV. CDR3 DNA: TGTGCCAGCAGCTTAAATCTAGATCCTACGAAGCAGTACGTC. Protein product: CASSLNLDPTKQYV.

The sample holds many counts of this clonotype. CDR3 nucleotide sequence: TGTGCCAGCAGTTTTCACAGCCTTGGGGATACGCAGTATTTT. The encoded protein is CASSFHSLGDTQYF. The V call is TRBV12-3 or TRBV12-4, the J call TRBJ2-3; no reliable D call. The CDR3 extends over 14 amino acids. Trimming stripped 3 bases from V and 6 bases from J, with 13 bases between.

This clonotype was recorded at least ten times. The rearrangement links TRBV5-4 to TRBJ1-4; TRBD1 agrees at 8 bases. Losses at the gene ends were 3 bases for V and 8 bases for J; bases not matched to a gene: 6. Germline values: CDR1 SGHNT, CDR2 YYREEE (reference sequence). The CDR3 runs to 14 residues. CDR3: CASSSTGGGEKLFF. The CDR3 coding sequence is TGTGCCAGCAGCTCCACAGGGGGAGGGGAAAAACTGTTTTTT.

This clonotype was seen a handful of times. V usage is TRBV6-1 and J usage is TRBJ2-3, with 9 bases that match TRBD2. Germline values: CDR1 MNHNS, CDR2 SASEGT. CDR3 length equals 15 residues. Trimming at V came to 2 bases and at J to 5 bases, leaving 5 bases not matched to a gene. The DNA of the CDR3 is TGTGCCAGCAGTGAACGGCTAGCGGGGATAGATACGCAGTATTTT. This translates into CASSERLAGIDTQYF.

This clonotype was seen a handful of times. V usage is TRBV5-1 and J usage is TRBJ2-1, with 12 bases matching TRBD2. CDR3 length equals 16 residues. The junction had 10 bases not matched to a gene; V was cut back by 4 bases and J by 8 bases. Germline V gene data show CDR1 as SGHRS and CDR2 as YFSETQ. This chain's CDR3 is CASSRRLAGGFDEQFF. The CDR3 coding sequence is TGCGCCAGCAGCCGACGGCTAGCGGGGGGGTTCGATGAGCAGTTCTTC. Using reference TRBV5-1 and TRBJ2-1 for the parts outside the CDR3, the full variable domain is KAGVTQTPRYLIKTRGQQVTLSCSPISGHRSVSWYQQTPGQGLQFLFEYFSETQRNKGNFPGRFSGRQFSNSRSEMNVSTLELGDSALYLCASSRRLAGGFDEQFFGPGTRLTVL.

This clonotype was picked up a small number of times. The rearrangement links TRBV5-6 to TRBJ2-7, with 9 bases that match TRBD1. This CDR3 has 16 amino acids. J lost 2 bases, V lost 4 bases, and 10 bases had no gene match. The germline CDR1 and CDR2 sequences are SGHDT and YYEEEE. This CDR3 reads CASSTRGQGFPYEQYF. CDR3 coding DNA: TGTGCCAGCAGCACGCGGGGACAGGGATTTCCCTACGAGCAGTACTTC. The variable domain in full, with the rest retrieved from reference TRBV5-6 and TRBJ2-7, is DAGVTQSPTHLIKTRGQQVTLRCSPKSGHDTVSWYQQALGQGPQFIFQYYEEEERQRGNFPDRFSGHQFPNYSSELNVNALLLGDSALYLCASSTRGQGFPYEQYFGPGTRLTVT.

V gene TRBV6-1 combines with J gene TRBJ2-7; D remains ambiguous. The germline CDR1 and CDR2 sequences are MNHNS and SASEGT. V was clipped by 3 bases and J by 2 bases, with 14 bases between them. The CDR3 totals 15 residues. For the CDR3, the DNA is TGTGCCAGCAGTGATGGGATGAACGGAGCCTACGAGCAGTACTTC. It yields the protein CASSDGMNGAYEQYF.

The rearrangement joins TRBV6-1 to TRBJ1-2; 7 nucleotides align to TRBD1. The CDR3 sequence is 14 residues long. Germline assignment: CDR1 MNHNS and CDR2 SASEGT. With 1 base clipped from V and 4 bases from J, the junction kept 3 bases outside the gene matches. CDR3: CASSEGTGPYGYTF. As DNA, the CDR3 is TGTGCCAGCAGTGAAGGGACAGGTCCCTATGGCTACACCTTC.

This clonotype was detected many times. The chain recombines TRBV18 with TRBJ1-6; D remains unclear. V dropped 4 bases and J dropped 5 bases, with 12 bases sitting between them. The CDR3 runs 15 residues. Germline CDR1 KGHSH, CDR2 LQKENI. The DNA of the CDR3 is TGTGCCAGCTCACTCAAGGTACAAGATAATTCACCCCTCCACTTT. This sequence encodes CASSLKVQDNSPLHF. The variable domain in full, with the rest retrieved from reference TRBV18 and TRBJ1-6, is NAGVMQNPRHLVRRRGQEARLRCSPMKGHSHVYWYRQLPEEGLKFMVYLQKENIIDESGMPKERFSAEFPKEGPSILRIQQVVRGDSAAYFCASSLKVQDNSPLHFGNGTRLTVT.

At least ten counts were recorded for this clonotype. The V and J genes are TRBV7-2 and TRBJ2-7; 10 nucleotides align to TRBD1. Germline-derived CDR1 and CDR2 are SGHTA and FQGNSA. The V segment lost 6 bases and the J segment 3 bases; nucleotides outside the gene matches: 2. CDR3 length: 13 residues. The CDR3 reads CASSRDRGYEQYV. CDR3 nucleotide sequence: TGTGCCAGCAGTCGGGACAGGGGCTACGAGCAGTACGTC.

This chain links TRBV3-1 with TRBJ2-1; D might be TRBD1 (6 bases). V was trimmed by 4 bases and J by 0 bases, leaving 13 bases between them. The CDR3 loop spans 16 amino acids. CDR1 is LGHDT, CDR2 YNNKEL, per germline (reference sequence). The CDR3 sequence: CASSRHTGNSYNEQFF. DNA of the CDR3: TGTGCCAGCAGCCGACATACAGGGAACTCCTACAATGAGCAGTTCTTC.

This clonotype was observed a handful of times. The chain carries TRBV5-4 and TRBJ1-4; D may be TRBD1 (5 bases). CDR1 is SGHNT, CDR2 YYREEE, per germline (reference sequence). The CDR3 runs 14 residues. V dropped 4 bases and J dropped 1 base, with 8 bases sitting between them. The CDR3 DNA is TGTGCCAGCAGCCGAGACAGAACTAATGAAAAACTGTTTTTT. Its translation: CASSRDRTNEKLFF.

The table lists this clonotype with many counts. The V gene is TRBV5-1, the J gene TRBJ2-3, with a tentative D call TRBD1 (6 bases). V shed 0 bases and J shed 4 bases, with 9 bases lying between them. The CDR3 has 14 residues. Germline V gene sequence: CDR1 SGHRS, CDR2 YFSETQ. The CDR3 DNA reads TGCGCCAGCAGCTTGGATCCAGGGGCAGATACGCAGTATTTT. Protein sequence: CASSLDPGADTQYF.

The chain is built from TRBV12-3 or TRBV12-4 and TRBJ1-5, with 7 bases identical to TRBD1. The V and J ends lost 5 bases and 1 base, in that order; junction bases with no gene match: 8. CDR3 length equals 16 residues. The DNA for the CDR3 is TGTGCCAGCAGTCCGGACAGGTGGGAGAGCAATCAGCCCCAGCATTTT. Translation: CASSPDRWESNQPQHF.

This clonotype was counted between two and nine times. Written as DNA, the CDR3 is TGTGCCAGCAGTGTGGGGCTAGCTGAAGCTTTCTTT. Protein: CASSVGLAEAFF. The V call is TRBV6-1, the J call TRBJ1-1, with D possibly being TRBD1 (5 bases). The germline CDR1 and CDR2 sequences are MNHNS and SASEGT. This CDR3 contains 12 residues. Deletions cut 4 bases from V and 6 bases from J, with 9 bases between.

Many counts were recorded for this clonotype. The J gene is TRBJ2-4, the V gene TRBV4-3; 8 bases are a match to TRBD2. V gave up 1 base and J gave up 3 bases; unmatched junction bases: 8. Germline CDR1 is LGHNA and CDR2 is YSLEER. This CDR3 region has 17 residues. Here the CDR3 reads CASSQARGLDYKNIQYF. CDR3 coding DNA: TGCGCCAGCAGCCAAGCCCGGGGACTAGACTACAAAAACATTCAGTACTTC.

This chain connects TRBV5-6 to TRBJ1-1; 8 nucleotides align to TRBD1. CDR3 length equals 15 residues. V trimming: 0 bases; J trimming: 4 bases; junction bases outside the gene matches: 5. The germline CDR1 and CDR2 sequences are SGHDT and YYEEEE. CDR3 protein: CASSLGQGRATEAFF. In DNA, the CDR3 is TGTGCCAGCAGCTTGGGACAGGGGAGGGCCACTGAAGCTTTCTTT.

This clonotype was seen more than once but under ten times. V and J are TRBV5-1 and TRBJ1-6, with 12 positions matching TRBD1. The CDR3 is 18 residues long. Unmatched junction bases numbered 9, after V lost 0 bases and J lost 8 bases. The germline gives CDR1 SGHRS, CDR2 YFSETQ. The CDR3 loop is CASSLVFFGTGGYSPLHF. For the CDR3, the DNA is TGCGCCAGCAGCTTGGTATTTTTTGGGACAGGGGGCTATTCACCCCTCCACTTT.

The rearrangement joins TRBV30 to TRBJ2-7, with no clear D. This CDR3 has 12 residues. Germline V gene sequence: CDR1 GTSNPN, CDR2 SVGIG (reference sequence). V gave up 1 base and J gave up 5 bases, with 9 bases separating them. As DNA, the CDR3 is TGTGCCTGGAGTGGGAACGTGGACGAGCAGTACTTC. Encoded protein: CAWSGNVDEQYF.

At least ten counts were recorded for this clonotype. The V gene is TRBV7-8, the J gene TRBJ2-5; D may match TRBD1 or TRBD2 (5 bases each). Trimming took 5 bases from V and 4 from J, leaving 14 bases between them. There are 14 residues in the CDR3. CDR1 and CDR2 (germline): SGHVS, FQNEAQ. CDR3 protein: CASSPQGVLETQYF. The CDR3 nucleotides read TGTGCCAGCAGCCCCCAGGGAGTTCTAGAGACCCAGTACTTC. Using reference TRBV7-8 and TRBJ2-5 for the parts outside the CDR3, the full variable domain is GAGVSQSPRYKVAKRGQDVALRCDPISGHVSLFWYQQALGQGPEFLTYFQNEAQLDKSGLPSDRFFAERPEGSVSTLKIQRTQQEDSAVYLCASSPQGVLETQYFGPGTRLLVL.

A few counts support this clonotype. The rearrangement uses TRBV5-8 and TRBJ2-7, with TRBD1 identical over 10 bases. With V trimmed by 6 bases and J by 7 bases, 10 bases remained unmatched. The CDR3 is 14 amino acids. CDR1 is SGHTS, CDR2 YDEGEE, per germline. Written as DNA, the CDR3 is TGTGCCAGCACCTGGAGACAGGGGGCCTGGGAGCAGTACTTC. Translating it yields CASTWRQGAWEQYF.

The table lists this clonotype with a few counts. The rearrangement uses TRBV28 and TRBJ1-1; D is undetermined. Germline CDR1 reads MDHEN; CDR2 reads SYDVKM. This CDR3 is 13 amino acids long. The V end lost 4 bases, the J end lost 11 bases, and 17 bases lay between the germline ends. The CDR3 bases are TGTGCCAGCAGTTCCCCGGGCCCTCCCGGTGCTTTCTTT. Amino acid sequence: CASSSPGPPGAFF. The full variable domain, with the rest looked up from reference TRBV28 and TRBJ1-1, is DVKVTQSSRYLVKRTGEKVFLECVQDMDHENMFWYRQDPGLGLRLIYFSYDVKMKEKGDIPEGYSVSREKKERFSLILESASTNQTSMYLCASSSPGPPGAFFGQGTRLTVV.

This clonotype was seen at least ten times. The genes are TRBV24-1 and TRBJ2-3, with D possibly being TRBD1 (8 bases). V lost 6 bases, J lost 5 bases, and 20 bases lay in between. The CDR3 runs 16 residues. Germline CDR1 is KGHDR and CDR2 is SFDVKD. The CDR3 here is CATSSGRRGTGDTQYF. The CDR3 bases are TGTGCCACCAGTAGTGGGCGGCGGGGGACAGGAGATACGCAGTATTTT.

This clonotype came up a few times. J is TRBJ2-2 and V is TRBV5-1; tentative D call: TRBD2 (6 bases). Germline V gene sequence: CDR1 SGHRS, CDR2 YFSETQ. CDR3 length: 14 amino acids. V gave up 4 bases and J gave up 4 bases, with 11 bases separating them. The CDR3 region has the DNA TGCGCCAGCAGCGTGGAGGGTGGCACCGGGGAGCTGTTTTTT. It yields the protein CASSVEGGTGELFF.

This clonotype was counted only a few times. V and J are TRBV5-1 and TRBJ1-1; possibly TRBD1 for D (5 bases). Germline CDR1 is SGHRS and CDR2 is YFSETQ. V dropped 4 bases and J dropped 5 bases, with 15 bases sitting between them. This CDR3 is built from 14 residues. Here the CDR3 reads CASSPRGVGTEAFF. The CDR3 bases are TGCGCCAGCAGCCCGAGGGGTGTCGGGACTGAAGCTTTCTTT.

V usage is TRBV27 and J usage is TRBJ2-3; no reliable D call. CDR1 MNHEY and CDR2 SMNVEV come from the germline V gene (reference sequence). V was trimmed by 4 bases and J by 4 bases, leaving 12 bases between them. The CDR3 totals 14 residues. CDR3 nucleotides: TGTGCCAGCAGTTATCAAGCTAGTTCAGATACGCAGTATTTT. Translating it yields CASSYQASSDTQYF.